This passage covers 20 T cell receptor beta chains from one sample sequenced in a study of cytomegalovirus exposure and HLA in healthy donors. PCR employed 60 Vbeta and 13 Jbeta primers. The protocol was immunoSEQ multiplex PCR, while the TCRdb copy is restricted to in-frame clones and leaves out a portion. The table counts approximately 45,000 clones; about a sixth lies in the top ten. The sequencing sample was made of PBMCs. These receptors all come from a male donor in good health and CMV-seronegative.

The chain is built from TRBV7-9 and TRBJ2-7, with TRBD1 identical over 11 bases. CDR1 is SEHNR, CDR2 FQNEAQ, per germline (reference sequence). V lost 4 bases and J lost 5; bases outside the gene matches: 10. The CDR3 is 16 residues long. Here the CDR3 reads CASSSKPGQGVHEQYF. CDR3 coding DNA: TGTGCCAGCAGCTCGAAACCGGGACAGGGGGTCCACGAGCAGTACTTC. The complete variable domain, with remaining parts taken from reference TRBV7-9 and TRBJ2-7, reads DTGVSQNPRHKITKRGQNVTFRCDPISEHNRLYWYRQTLGQGPEFLTYFQNEAQLEKSRLLSDRFSAERPKGSFSTLEIQRTEQGDSAMYLCASSSKPGQGVHEQYFGPGTRLTVT.

The rearrangement links TRBV7-9 to TRBJ2-5; 8 bases match TRBD2. V gave up 2 bases and J gave up 1 base; unmatched junction bases: 6. CDR1 and CDR2 from the germline V gene are SEHNR and FQNEAQ (reference sequence). The CDR3 is 16 amino acids. The CDR3: CASSLLSGGAQETQYF. The CDR3 DNA reads TGTGCCAGCAGCTTACTAAGCGGGGGAGCCCAAGAGACCCAGTACTTC. The full variable domain, with the rest looked up from reference TRBV7-9 and TRBJ2-5, is DTGVSQNPRHKITKRGQNVTFRCDPISEHNRLYWYRQTLGQGPEFLTYFQNEAQLEKSRLLSDRFSAERPKGSFSTLEIQRTEQGDSAMYLCASSLLSGGAQETQYFGPGTRLLVL.

V gene TRBV29-1 combines with J gene TRBJ2-5, with TRBD2 identical over 8 bases. V was clipped by 6 bases and J by 5 bases; unmatched bases: 8. CDR3 length: 13 residues. The V gene's germline CDR1 is SQVTM and CDR2 ANQGSEA. The CDR3 bases are TGCAGCGTCCCCGGACTAGCCCGGGAGACCCAGTACTTC. Translated: CSVPGLARETQYF.

This chain joins TRBV7-8 and TRBJ2-5, with unresolved D. Between the trimmed V and J ends, which lost 5 bases and 1 base, there was a span of 11 bases. CDR3 length: 14 residues. Per the germline V gene, CDR1 is SGHVS and CDR2 is FQNEAQ. The CDR3, as DNA: TGTGCCAGCAGCCCAACACGGGTCCAAGAGACCCAGTACTTC. It codes for CASSPTRVQETQYF.

The chain links TRBV5-1 to TRBJ1-2; no definite D call. The germline V gene encodes CDR1 SGHRS and CDR2 YFSETQ. CDR3 length: 15 amino acids. V lost 3 bases to trimming and J lost 8 bases, with 20 bases between them. The CDR3 reads CASSSGGGRTEGYTF. CDR3 in DNA: TGCGCCAGCAGCTCTGGAGGCGGGAGGACGGAGGGCTACACCTTC.

The rearrangement uses TRBV18 and TRBJ2-7; D is uncertain. The V end lost 4 bases, the J end lost 2 bases, and 15 bases lay between the germline ends. Germline CDR1 is KGHSH and CDR2 is LQKENI. CDR3 length: 15 amino acids. In nucleotides, the CDR3 is TGTGCCAGCTCACTGCTGCAGGAAAAAACCTACGAGCAGTACTTC. As protein: CASSLLQEKTYEQYF.

V is TRBV9 and J is TRBJ1-4; D not certain. The CDR3 covers 14 residues. Germline values: CDR1 SGDLS, CDR2 YYNGEE. Trimming removed 4 bases from V and 6 bases from J, with 13 bases in between. CDR3 loop: CASSRGTSDEKLFF. CDR3 DNA: TGTGCCAGCAGCCGCGGTACCTCGGATGAAAAACTGTTTTTT.

The rearrangement links TRBV5-1 to TRBJ2-5; 8 bases map to TRBD2. Germline V gene lookup returns CDR1 SGHRS and CDR2 YFSETQ. The junction had 3 bases not matched to a gene; V was cut back by 4 bases and J by 1 base. The CDR3 has 14 amino acids. The CDR3: CASSQGLAQETQYF. CDR3 nucleotides: TGCGCCAGCAGCCAAGGACTAGCCCAAGAGACCCAGTACTTC.

The genes are TRBV10-3 and TRBJ2-3; 10 bases agree with TRBD1. The CDR3 spans 17 residues. Germline CDR1 and CDR2: ENHRY and SYGVKD. V shed 4 bases and J 4 bases; nucleotides not matched to a gene: 11. Here the CDR3 DNA reads TGTGCCATCAGTGCCCTACCGGGACAGGGGTCGGCAGATACGCAGTATTTT. Translation gives CAISALPGQGSADTQYF.

This chain uses TRBV30 with TRBJ2-5; D possibly corresponds to TRBD1 (6 bases). Trimming left V 3 bases short and J 2 bases short, with 13 bases between. From germline, CDR1 is GTSNPN and CDR2 SVGIG (reference sequence). The CDR3 runs to 14 residues. CDR3 coding DNA: TGTGCCTGGAGAAGGGGGATCGCTCAAGAGACCCAGTACTTC. Its translation is CAWRRGIAQETQYF.

V gene TRBV18 combines with J gene TRBJ2-7; maybe TRBD2 (7 bases). The V and J ends lost 3 bases and 6 bases respectively, with 21 bases between them. This CDR3 region has 16 residues. The germline V gene encodes CDR1 KGHSH and CDR2 LQKENI. CDR3 bases: TGTGCCAGCTCACCGGTCTCCCACGGGGGGCTCGGCGAGCAGTACTTC. It codes for CASSPVSHGGLGEQYF.

This chain links TRBV30 with TRBJ2-7; a weak D match, TRBD2 (5 bases). V was pared by 1 base and J by 6 bases, with 19 bases between. The length of the CDR3 is 15 residues. Germline V gene sequence: CDR1 GTSNPN, CDR2 SVGIG (reference sequence). The DNA for the CDR3 is TGTGCCTGGAGTGACATGGGAGACACGGCCTTCGAGCAGTACTTC. Translated: CAWSDMGDTAFEQYF.

The V call is TRBV19, the J call TRBJ1-5; no clear D gene. The germline V and J ends were trimmed by 7 bases and 0 bases, with 19 bases remaining between them. CDR1 LNHDA and CDR2 SQIVND come from the germline V gene (reference sequence). The CDR3 totals 17 residues. CDR3 region: CASTPTGSRDSNQPQHF. CDR3 in DNA: TGTGCCAGTACCCCGACGGGTTCACGAGATAGCAATCAGCCCCAGCATTTT.

The chain couples TRBV5-1 to TRBJ2-3; a weak D match, TRBD2 (6 bases). The germline V gene encodes CDR1 SGHRS and CDR2 YFSETQ. V lost 4 bases and J 3 bases, leaving 21 bases between the germline ends. This CDR3 is 17 amino acids long. The CDR3 reads CASSPLGAAGRTDTQYF. The CDR3 DNA is TGCGCCAGCAGCCCCCTCGGGGCGGCAGGGAGGACAGATACGCAGTATTTT.

This chain uses TRBV4-1 with TRBJ2-5; 12 nucleotides match TRBD2. CDR3 length: 18 residues. CDR1 and CDR2 (germline): MGHRA, YSYEKL. V was pared by 1 base and J by 1 base, with 7 bases of the junction left unmatched. The CDR3 here is CASSQVQLAGGLQETQYF. The CDR3 bases are TGCGCCAGCAGCCAAGTACAACTAGCGGGGGGCCTCCAAGAGACCCAGTACTTC.

Written as DNA, the CDR3 is TGTGCCAGCAGCCCCAGGACAGGGGCCGACGAGCAGTACTTC. It specifies CASSPRTGADEQYF. V usage is TRBV4-2 and J usage is TRBJ2-7; 9 positions agree with TRBD1. This CDR3 has 14 residues. Germline lookup yields CDR1 LGHNA and CDR2 YNFKEQ. The trim removed 4 bases at V and 5 bases at J, leaving 6 bases unmatched.

The chain combines TRBV13 with TRBJ1-1; 7 nucleotides match TRBD1. The V gene end was trimmed by 5 bases and the J gene end by 1 base; junction bases not matched to a gene: 10. Germline-derived CDR1 and CDR2 are PRHDT and FYEKMQ (reference sequence). The CDR3 contains 16 residues. This chain's CDR3 is CASSQSGGTANTEAFF. CDR3 sequence (DNA): TGTGCCAGCAGCCAATCTGGGGGGACAGCGAACACTGAAGCTTTCTTT.

The chain joins TRBV30 to TRBJ2-1, with D possibly matching TRBD2 (6 bases). Trimming cost V 2 bases and J 7 bases, with 12 bases left between them. Germline V gives CDR1 GTSNPN, CDR2 SVGIG (reference sequence). The CDR3 totals 13 residues. The CDR3, as DNA: TGTGCCTGGAGTAAGACTAGGTCTAATGAGCAGTTCTTC. It is translated as CAWSKTRSNEQFF. Combining the CDR3 with reference TRBV30 and TRBJ2-1 gives the whole variable domain SQTIHQWPATLVQPVGSPLSLECTVEGTSNPNLYWYRQAAGRGLQLLFYSVGIGQISSEVPQNLSASRPQDRQFILSSKKLLLSDSGFYLCAWSKTRSNEQFFGPGTRLTVL.

The chain links TRBV27 to TRBJ2-5; D might be TRBD1 (5 bases). With the DNA end fitting TRBJ2-7 better, the J assignment may be wrong. Looked up from germline, CDR1 is MNHEY and CDR2 is SMNVEV (reference sequence). This CDR3 comprises 14 residues. The CDR3 DNA sequence: TGTGCCAGCAGTTTATCCCCAGGGAATTACGAGCAGTACTTC. The encoded protein is CASSLSPGNYEQYF.

The J gene is TRBJ1-2, the V gene TRBV27; tentative D call: TRBD1 (5 bases). Trimming removed 3 bases at V and 4 bases at J, with 9 bases between. Germline V gene lookup returns CDR1 MNHEY and CDR2 SMNVEV (reference sequence). The CDR3 length is 13 residues. In DNA, the CDR3 is TGTGCCAGCAGTTTCGGGGGGGGCTATGGCTACACCTTC. It codes for CASSFGGGYGYTF.